The present TCR beta chain was sequenced within a study of vaccination and CD4 T cells after COVID-19. Described treatment: approximately 9-day PBMC culture with coronavirus spike peptide pools or control peptides (ViraFEST assay). About this clonotype: Antigen unknown.

Oncomine TCR Beta short-read sequencing was applied to DNA from cultured CD4+ T cells. TCRdb processed the PCR reads anew with MiXCR; each CDR3 protein has one entry. The sample shows some 16,000 distinct CDR3 sequences, around 72% of them seen only once. The CDR3 loop spans 15 amino acids. Germline lookup yields CDR1 SNHLY and CDR2 FYNNEI. V lost 2 bases, J lost 4 bases, and 14 bases lay in between. The sequences come from CD4+ T cells from blood, cultured in vitro, collected after SARS-CoV-2 vaccination. The sequence was collected from a human donor who received a COVID-19 vaccine. The chain employs TRBV2 and TRBJ1-2; TRBD1 is a possible D gene (5 bases). CDR3 nucleotides: TGTGCCAGCAGTGAATGGGTTGCGGACATCTATGGCTACACCTTC. Translating it yields CASSEWVADIYGYTF. Full variable domain (outside the CDR3, taken from reference TRBV2 and TRBJ1-2): EPEVTQTPSHQVTQMGQEVILRCVPISNHLYFYWYRQILGQKVEFLVSFYNNEISEKSEIFDDQFSVERPDGSNFTLKIRSTKLEDSAMYFCASSEWVADIYGYTFGSGTRLTVV.